This T cell receptor (beta chain) was captured by sequencing in a study of shared clonotypes between healthy human individuals. This was a deep-level run. Method: immunoSEQ multiplex PCR; TCRdb's copy keeps in-frame clones and lacks some. The sample includes a few hundred thousand clones, more than 95% of them seen just once. Germline V lookup: CDR1 SGHTA, CDR2 FQGNSA. V was pared by 5 bases and J by 3 bases, with 16 bases between. This CDR3 region has 16 residues. This receptor was obtained from a woman under 40 in good health. The sample taken for sequencing was naive CD4+ T cells sorted from blood. As for subset: CD45RA+ positively selected. This chain links TRBV7-2 with TRBJ2-2, with D tentatively TRBD1 or TRBD2 (5 bases each). CDR3 residues: CASSPSWGRDTGELFF. CDR3 coding DNA: TGTGCCAGCAGCCCATCCTGGGGACGGGACACCGGGGAGCTGTTTTTT. Together with reference TRBV7-2 and TRBJ2-2, the CDR3 gives the full variable domain: GAGVSQSPSNKVTEKGKDVELRCDPISGHTALYWYRQSLGQGLEFLIYFQGNSAPDKSGLPSDRFSAERTGGSVSTLTIQRTQQEDSAVYLCASSPSWGRDTGELFFGEGSRLTVL.